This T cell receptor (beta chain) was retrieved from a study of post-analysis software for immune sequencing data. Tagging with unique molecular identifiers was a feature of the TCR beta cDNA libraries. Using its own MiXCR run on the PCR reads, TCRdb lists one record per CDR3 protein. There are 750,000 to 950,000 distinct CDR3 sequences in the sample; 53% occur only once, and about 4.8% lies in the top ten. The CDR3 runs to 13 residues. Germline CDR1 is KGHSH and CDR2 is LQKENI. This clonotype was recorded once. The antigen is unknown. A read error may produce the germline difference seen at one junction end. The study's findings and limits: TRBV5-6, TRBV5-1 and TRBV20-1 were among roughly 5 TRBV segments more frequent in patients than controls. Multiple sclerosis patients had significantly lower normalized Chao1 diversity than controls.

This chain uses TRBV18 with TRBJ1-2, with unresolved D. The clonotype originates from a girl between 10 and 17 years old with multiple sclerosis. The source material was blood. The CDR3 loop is CASSPGQNYGHTF. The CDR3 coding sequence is TGTGCCAGCTCACCTGGGCAGAACTATGGCCACACCTTC.